The clone carrying this T cell receptor (beta chain) was counted at least ten times. Its antigen is still unknown. This sample is part of a study of T cell repertoires in cytomegalovirus infection. The CDR3 contains 15 residues. Per germline, CDR1 DFQATT and CDR2 SNEGSKA (reference sequence). V dropped 0 bases and J dropped 4; count of bases not matched to a gene: 4. TCRdb reanalysed the reads using MiXCR and keeps one entry per CDR3 protein. The sample consists of 700,000 to 900,000 distinct CDR3 sequences, 29% of them appearing once. The source was cultured CD8+ T cells from PBMCs, collected from culture after CMV antigen stimulation. V usage is TRBV20-1 and J usage is TRBJ2-5; TRBD2 agrees at 11 bases. The TCR originated in a human donor in good health (CMV status not recorded). Some clones in this sample may be carry-over from other donors' samples. The CDR3 bases are TGCAGTGCTAGAGATAGCGGGGGGGCGGGAGAGACCCAGTACTTC. Protein product: CSARDSGGAGETQYF.